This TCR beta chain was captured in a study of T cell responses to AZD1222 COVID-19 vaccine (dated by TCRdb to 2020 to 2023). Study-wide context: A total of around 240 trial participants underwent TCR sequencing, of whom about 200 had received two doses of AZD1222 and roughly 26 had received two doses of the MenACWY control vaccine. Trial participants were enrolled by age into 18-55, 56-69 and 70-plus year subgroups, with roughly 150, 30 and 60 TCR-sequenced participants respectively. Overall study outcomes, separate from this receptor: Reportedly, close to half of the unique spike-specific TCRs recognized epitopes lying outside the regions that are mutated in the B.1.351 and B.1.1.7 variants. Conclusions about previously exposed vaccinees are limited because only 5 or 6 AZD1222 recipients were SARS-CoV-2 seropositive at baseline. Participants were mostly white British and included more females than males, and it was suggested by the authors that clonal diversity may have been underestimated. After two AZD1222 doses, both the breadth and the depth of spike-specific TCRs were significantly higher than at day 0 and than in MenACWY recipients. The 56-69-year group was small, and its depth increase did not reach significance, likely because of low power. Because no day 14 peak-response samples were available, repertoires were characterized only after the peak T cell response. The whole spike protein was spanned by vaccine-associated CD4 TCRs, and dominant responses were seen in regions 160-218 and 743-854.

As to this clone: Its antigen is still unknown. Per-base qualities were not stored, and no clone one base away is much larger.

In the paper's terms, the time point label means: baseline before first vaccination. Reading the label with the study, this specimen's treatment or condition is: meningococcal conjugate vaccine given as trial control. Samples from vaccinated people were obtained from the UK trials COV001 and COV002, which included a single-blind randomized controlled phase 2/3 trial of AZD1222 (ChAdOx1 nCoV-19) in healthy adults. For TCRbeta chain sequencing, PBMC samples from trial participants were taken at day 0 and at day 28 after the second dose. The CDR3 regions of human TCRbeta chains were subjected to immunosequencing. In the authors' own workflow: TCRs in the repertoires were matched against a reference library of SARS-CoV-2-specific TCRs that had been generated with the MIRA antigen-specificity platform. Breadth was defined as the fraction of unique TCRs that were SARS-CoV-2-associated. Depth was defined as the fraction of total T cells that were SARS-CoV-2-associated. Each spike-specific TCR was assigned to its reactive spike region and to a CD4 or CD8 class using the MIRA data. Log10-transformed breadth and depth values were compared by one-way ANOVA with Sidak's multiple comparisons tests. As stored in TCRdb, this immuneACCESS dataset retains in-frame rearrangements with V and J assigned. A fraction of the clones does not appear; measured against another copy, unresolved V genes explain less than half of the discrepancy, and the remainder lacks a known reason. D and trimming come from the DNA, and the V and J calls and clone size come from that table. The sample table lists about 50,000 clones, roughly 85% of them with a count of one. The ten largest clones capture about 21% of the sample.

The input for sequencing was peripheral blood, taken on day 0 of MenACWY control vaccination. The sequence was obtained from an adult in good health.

The DNA reads as follows: TGTGCCACGGACAGGGGGAACACCGGGGAGCTGTTTTTT. It specifies CATDRGNTGELFF. This chain joins TRBV24-1 to TRBJ2-2, and 9 junctional nucleotides match TRBD1. CDR1 and CDR2 (KGHDR, SFDVKD) derive from the germline V gene. Counted from cysteine to phenylalanine, this CDR3 has 13 amino acids. Of the read, only the CDR3 DNA is kept; its 39 bases are in frame from base 1. V and J are trimmed by 10 bases and 1 base, and the gene matches miss 0 bases of the junction.